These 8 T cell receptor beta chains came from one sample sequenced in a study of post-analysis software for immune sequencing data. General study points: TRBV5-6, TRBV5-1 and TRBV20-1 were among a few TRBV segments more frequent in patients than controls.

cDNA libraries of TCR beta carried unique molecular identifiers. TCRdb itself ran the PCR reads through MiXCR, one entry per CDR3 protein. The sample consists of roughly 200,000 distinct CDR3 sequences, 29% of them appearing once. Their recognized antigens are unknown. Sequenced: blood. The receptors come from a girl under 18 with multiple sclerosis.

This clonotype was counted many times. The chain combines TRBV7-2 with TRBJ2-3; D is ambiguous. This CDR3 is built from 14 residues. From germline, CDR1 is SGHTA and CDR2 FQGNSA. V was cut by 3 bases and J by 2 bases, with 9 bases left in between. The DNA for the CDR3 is TGTGCCAGCAGCTTCGAGTGGGTCACAGATACGCAGTATTTT. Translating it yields CASSFEWVTDTQYF.

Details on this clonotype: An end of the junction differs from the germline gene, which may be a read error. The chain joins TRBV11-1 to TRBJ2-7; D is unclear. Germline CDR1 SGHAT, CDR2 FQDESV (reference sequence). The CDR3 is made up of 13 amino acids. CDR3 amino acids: CASSLDRTYKQYF. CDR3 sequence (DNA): TGTGCCAGCAGCTTAGACCGGACCTACAAGCAGTACTTC.

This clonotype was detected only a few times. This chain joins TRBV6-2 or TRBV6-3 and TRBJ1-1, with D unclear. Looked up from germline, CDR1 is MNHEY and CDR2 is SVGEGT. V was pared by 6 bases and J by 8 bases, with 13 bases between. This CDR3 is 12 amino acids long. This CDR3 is CASSTRTEEAFF. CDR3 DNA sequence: TGTGCCAGCAGCACCCGGACGGAGGAAGCTTTCTTT.

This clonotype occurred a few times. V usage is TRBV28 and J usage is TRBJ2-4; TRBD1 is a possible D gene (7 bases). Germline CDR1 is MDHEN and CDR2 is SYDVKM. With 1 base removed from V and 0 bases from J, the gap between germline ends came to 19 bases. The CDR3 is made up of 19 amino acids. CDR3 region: CASSLFAGPGQQAKNIQYF. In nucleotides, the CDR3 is TGTGCCAGCAGTTTATTTGCGGGACCGGGACAGCAAGCCAAAAACATTCAGTACTTC. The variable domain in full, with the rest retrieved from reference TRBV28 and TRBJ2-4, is DVKVTQSSRYLVKRTGEKVFLECVQDMDHENMFWYRQDPGLGLRLIYFSYDVKMKEKGDIPEGYSVSREKKERFSLILESASTNQTSMYLCASSLFAGPGQQAKNIQYFGAGTRLSVL.

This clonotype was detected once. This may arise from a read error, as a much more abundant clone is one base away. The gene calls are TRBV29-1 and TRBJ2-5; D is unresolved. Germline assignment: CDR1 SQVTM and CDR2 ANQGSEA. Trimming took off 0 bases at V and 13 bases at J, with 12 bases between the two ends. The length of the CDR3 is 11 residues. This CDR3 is CSVEDRFMLYF. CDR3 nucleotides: TGCAGCGTTGAAGATCGGTTTATGTTGTACTTC. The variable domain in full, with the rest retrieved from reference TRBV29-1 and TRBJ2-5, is SAVISQKPSRDICQRGTSLTIQCQVDSQVTMMFWYRQQPGQSLTLIATANQGSEATYESGFVIDKFPISRPNLTFSTLTVSNMSPEDSSIYLCSVEDRFMLYFGPGTRLLVL.

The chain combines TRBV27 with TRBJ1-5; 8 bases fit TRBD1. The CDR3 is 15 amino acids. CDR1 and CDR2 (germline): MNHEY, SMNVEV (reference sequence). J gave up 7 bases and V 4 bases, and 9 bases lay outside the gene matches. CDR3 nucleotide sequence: TGTGCCAGCAGTTCCTGGAAGGACAGGGACCAGCCCCAGCATTTT. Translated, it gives CASSSWKDRDQPQHF.

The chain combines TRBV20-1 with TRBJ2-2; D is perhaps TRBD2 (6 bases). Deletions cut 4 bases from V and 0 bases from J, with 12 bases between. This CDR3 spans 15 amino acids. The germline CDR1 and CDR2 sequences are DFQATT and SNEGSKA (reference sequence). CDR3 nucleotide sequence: TGCAGTGCTACGGGCGGGGACTCGAACACCGGGGAGCTGTTTTTT. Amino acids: CSATGGDSNTGELFF.

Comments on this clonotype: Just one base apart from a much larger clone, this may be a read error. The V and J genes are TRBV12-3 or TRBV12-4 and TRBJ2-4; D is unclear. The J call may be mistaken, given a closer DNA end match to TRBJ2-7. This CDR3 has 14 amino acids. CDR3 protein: CASSLGSFYYEQYF. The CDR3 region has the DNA TGTGCCAGCAGTCTCGGGTCTTTTTACTACGAGCAGTACTTC.